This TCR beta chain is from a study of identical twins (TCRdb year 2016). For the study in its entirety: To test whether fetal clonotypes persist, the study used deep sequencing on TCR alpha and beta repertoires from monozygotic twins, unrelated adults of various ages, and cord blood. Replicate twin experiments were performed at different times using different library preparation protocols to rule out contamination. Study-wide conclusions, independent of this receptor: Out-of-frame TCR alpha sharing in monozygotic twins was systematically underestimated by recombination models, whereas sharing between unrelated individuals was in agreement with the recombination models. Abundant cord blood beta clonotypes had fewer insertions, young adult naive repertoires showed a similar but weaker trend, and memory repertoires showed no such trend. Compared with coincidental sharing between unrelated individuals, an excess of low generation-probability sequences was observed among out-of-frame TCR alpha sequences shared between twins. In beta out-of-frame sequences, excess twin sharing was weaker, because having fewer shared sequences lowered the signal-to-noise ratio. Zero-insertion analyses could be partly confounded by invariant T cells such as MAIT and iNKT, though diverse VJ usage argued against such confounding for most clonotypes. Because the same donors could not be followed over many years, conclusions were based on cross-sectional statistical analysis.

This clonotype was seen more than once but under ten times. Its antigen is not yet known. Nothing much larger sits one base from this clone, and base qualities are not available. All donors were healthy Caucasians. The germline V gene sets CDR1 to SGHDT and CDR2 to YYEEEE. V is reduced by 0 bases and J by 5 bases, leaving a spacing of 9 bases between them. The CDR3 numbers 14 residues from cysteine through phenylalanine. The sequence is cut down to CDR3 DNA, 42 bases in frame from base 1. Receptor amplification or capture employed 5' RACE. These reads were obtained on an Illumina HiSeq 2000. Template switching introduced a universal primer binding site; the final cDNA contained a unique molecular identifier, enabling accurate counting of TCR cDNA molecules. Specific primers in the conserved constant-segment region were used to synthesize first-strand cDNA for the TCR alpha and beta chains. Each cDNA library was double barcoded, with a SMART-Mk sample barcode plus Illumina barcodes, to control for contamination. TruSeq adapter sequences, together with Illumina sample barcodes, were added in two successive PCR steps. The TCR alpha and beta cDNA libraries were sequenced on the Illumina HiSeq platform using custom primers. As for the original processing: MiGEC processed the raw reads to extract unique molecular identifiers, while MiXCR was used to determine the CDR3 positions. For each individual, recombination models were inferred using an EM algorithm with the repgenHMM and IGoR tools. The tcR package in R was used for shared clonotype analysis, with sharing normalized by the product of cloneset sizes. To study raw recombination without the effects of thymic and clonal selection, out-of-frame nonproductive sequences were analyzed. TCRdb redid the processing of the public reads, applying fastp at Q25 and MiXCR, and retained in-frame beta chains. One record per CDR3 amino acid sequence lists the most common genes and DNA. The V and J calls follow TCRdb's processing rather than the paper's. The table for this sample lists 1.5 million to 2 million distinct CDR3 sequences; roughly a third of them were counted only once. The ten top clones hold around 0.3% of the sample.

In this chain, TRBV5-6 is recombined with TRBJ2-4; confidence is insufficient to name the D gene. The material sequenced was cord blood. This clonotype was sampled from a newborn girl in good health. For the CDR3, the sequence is CASSLVARQNIQYF. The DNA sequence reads TGTGCCAGCAGCTTGGTCGCTAGGCAAAACATTCAGTACTTC. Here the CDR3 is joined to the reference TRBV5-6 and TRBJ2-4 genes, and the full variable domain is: DAGVTQSPTHLIKTRGQQVTLRCSPKSGHDTVSWYQQALGQGPQFIFQYYEEEERQRGNFPDRFSGHQFPNYSSELNVNALLLGDSALYLCASSLVARQNIQYFGAGTRLSVL.